Included here is one T cell receptor beta chain sequence, with context. The V and J ends lost 4 bases and 1 base respectively, with 13 bases between them. The V gene's germline CDR1 is MDHEN and CDR2 SYDVKM. The CDR3 is 15 amino acids. The sample belongs to a study of control samples from healthy donors and cancer patients. Measured with immunoSEQ multiplex PCR; TCRdb has only the in-frame clones, and not every one. The table includes approximately 82,000 clones, 94% detected once. Sequencing was carried out using blood. The receptor was isolated from a woman under 30 in good health. This chain uses TRBV28 with TRBJ1-1; D remains unclear. The CDR3 is CASSSHILTNTEAFF. The CDR3 DNA reads TGTGCCAGCAGTTCCCATATCCTGACGAACACTGAAGCTTTCTTT.